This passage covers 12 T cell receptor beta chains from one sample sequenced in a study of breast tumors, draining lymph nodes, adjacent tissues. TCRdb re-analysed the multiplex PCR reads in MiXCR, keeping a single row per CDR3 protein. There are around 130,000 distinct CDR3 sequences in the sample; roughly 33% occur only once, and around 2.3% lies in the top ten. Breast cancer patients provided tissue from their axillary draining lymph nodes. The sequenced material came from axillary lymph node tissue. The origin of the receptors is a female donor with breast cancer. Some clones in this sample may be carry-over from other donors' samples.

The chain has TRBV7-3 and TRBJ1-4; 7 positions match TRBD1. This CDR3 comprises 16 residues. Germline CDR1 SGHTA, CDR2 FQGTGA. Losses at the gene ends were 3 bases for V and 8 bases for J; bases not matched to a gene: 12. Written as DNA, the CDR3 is TGTGCCAGCAGCTTCGCGACAGGGACAACAGGAGAAAAACTGTTTTTT. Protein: CASSFATGTTGEKLFF.

CDR3 coding DNA: TGTGCCAGTAGTAGCCAGGGGGCAGGCTATGGCTACACCTTC. Protein sequence: CASSSQGAGYGYTF. V and J are TRBV19 and TRBJ1-2; 8 nucleotides align to TRBD1. The germline V gene encodes CDR1 LNHDA and CDR2 SQIVND (reference sequence). CDR3 size: 14 residues. V was clipped by 4 bases and J by 4 bases; unmatched bases: 5. Full variable domain (rest looked up from reference TRBV19 and TRBJ1-2): DGGITQSPKYLFRKEGQNVTLSCEQNLNHDAMYWYRQDPGQGLRLIYYSQIVNDFQKGDIAEGYSVSREKKESFPLTVTSAQKNPTAFYLCASSSQGAGYGYTFGSGTRLTVV.

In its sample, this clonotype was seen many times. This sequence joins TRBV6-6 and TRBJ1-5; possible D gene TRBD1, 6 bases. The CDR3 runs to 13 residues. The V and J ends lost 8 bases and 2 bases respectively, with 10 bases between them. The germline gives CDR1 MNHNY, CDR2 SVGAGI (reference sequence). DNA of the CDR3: TGTGCCAGCGTGGGGGCTGGCAATCAGCCCCAGCATTTT. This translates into CASVGAGNQPQHF.

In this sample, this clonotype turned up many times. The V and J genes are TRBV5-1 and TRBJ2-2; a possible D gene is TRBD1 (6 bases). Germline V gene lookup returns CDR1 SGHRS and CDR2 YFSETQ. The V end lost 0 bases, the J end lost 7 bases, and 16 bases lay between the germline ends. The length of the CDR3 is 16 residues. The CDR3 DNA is TGCGCCAGCAGCTTGGATTTCGCAGGGGAAGGCGGGGAGCTGTTTTTT. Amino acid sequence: CASSLDFAGEGGELFF.

This CDR3 reads CASSVLAGAYNEQFF. The CDR3 DNA sequence: TGTGCCAGCAGTGTACTAGCGGGGGCCTACAATGAGCAGTTCTTC. The chain links TRBV27 to TRBJ2-1; 11 bases map to TRBD2. CDR3 length: 15 residues. J gave up 2 bases and V 5 bases, and 2 bases lay outside the gene matches. Germline loops: CDR1 MNHEY, CDR2 SMNVEV (reference sequence).

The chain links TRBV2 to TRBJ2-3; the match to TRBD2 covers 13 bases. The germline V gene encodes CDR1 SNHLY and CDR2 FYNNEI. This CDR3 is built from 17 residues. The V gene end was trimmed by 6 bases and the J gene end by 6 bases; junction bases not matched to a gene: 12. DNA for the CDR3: TGTGCCAGCAGGCCCGGACTAGCGGGGGCCCTGGGGGATACGCAGTATTTT. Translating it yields CASRPGLAGALGDTQYF.

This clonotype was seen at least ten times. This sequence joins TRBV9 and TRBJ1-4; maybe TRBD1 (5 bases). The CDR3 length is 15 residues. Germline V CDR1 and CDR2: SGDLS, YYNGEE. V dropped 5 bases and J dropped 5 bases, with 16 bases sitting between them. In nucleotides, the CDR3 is TGTGCCAGCAGGCGCAGGGTTTCCTTGAATGAAAAACTGTTTTTT. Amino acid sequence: CASRRRVSLNEKLFF. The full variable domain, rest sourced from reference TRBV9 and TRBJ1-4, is DSGVTQTPKHLITATGQRVTLRCSPRSGDLSVYWYQQSLDQGLQFLIQYYNGEERAKGNILERFSAQQFPDLHSELNLSSLELGDSALYFCASRRRVSLNEKLFFGSGTQLSVL.

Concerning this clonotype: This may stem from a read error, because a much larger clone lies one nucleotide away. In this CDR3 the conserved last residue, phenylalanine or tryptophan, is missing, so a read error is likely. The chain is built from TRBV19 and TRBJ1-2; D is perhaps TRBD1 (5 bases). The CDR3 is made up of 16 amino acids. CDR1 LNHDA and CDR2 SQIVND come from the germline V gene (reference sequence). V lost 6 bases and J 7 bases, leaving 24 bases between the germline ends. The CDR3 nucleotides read TGTGCCAGTAGAAATTTAACAGGCGGCAGTATTCGTGGCTACACCTCC. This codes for CASRNLTGGSIRGYTS.

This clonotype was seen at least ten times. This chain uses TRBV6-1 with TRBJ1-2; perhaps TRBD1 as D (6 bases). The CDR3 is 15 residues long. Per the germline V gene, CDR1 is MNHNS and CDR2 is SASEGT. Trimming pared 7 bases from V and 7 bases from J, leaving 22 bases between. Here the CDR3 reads CASILTQGTRSGYTF. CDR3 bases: TGTGCCAGCATCCTAACGCAGGGGACTAGGAGTGGCTACACCTTC.

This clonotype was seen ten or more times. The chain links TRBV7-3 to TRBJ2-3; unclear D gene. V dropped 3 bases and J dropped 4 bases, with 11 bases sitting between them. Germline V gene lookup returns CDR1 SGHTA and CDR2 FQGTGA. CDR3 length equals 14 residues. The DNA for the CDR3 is TGTGCCAGCAGCTTTCGACCCTACCCAGATACGCAGTATTTT. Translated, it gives CASSFRPYPDTQYF. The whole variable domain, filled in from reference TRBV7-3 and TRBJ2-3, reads GAGVSQTPSNKVTEKGKYVELRCDPISGHTALYWYRQSLGQGPEFLIYFQGTGAADDSGLPNDRFFAVRPEGSVSTLKIQRTERGDSAVYLCASSFRPYPDTQYFGPGTRLTVL.

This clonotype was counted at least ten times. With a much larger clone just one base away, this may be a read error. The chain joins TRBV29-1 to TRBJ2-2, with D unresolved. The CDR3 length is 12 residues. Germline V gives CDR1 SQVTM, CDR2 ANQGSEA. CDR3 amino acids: CGVDSPTGELFF. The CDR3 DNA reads TGCGGCGTTGATAGCCCCACCGGGGAGCTGTTTTTT.

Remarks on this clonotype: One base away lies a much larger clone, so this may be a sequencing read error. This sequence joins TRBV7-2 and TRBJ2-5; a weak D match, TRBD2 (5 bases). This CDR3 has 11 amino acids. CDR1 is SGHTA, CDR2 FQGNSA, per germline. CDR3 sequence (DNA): TGTGCCGGAACCGCCCCTATCTTGAGGGAGTTC. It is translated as CAGTAPILREF.